One and the same sample provided the 4 T cell receptor beta chains below, sequenced in a study of T cells in localized non-small cell lung cancer. Data came from immunoSEQ multiplex PCR; TCRdb stores just in-frame clones and leaves some out. Of about 45,000 clones in the sample, roughly 90% were seen once. Sequenced here: PBMCs, sampled before any cancer treatment. The receptors were sampled from a woman aged 35-75 years with stage II lung adenocarcinoma.

V usage is TRBV21-1 and J usage is TRBJ1-1; TRBD1, as called in the table, went unchecked against the DNA. TRBV21-1 is reported as a pseudogene. This CDR3 region has 16 residues. CDR3 region: CASSKEQGWAGTEAFF. CDR3 nucleotides: TGTGCCAGCAGCAAAGAACAGGGTTGGGCTGGCACTGAAGCTTTCTTT.

V gene TRBV6-5 combines with J gene TRBJ2-3; D might be TRBD2 (6 bases). The CDR3 sequence is 14 residues long. Looked up from germline, CDR1 is MNHEY and CDR2 is SVGAGI. Trimming stripped 6 bases from V and 2 bases from J, with 12 bases between. CDR3: CASRGGRDTDTQYF. The DNA of the CDR3 is TGTGCCAGCAGGGGGGGTCGTGACACAGATACGCAGTATTTT.

The gene calls are TRBV7-9 and TRBJ2-1, with D tentatively TRBD1 (5 bases). The CDR3 is 14 amino acids. Germline lookup yields CDR1 SEHNR and CDR2 FQNEAQ (reference sequence). The V end lost 1 base, the J end lost 6 bases, and 10 bases lay between the germline ends. DNA for the CDR3: TGTGCCAGCAGCTTAGGATCAGGGCGCAATGAGCAGTTCTTC. Translation gives CASSLGSGRNEQFF.

This chain connects TRBV28 to TRBJ1-3; tentatively, D is TRBD1 (6 bases). This CDR3 is 15 amino acids long. Deletions cut 5 bases from V and 0 bases from J, with 11 bases between. Germline CDR1 MDHEN, CDR2 SYDVKM. The CDR3 region is CASSRQVISGNTIYF. The DNA for the CDR3 is TGTGCCAGCAGTCGACAGGTGATCTCTGGAAACACCATATATTTT.